One and the same sample provided the 15 T cell receptor beta chains below, sequenced in a study of blood T cell repertoires in COVID-19. Assay: immunoSEQ multiplex PCR; the TCRdb copy retains only in-frame clones and omits some. In the table there are 180,000 or so clones, approximately 80% of which are singletons. The sample comprised peripheral blood. Receptors were obtained from a middle-aged woman with COVID-19, enrolled during active disease.

This clone was recorded a few times. This chain uses TRBV6-6 with TRBJ2-7, with D possibly TRBD2 on 5 matching bases. This CDR3 has 15 residues. The V gene's germline CDR1 is MNHNY and CDR2 SVGAGI (reference sequence). The V end was cut by 5 bases, the J end by 1 base, with 15 bases between. The chain's CDR3 is CASSAIAQTSYEQYF. The CDR3 DNA follows: TGTGCCAGCAGTGCTATAGCGCAAACTTCCTACGAGCAGTACTTC.

The chain employs TRBV7-3 and TRBJ1-1; tentative D call: TRBD1 (6 bases). Between the trimmed V and J ends, which lost 1 base and 7 bases, there was a span of 10 bases. Germline-derived CDR1 and CDR2 are SGHTA and FQGTGA. This CDR3 contains 13 residues. The CDR3 DNA reads as TGTGCCAGCAGCTTAAACAGGGTGAGTGAAGCTTTCTTT. As protein: CASSLNRVSEAFF.

This clone has a handful of counts. The chain couples TRBV24-1 to TRBJ2-2; D unresolved. The V and J ends lost 1 base and 1 base respectively, with 3 bases between them. The CDR3 has 14 residues. Germline-derived CDR1 and CDR2 are KGHDR and SFDVKD. The CDR3: CATSDFWNTGELFF. The DNA for the CDR3 is TGTGCCACCAGTGATTTCTGGAACACCGGGGAGCTGTTTTTT.

The rearrangement joins TRBV7-3 to TRBJ1-1, with D possibly matching TRBD1 (5 bases). The CDR3 runs 14 residues. V was shortened by 1 base and J by 1 base, with 7 bases between the two germline ends. Germline CDR1 is SGHTA and CDR2 is FQGTGA. CDR3: CASSLNGGNTEAFF. The CDR3 bases are TGTGCCAGCAGCTTAAACGGGGGGAACACTGAAGCTTTCTTT.

The V call is TRBV3-1 (or the pseudogene TRBV3-2), the J call TRBJ2-5, with TRBD2 matching over 15 bases. The CDR3 runs 16 residues. Trimming at V came to 3 bases and at J to 2 bases, leaving 1 base not matched to a gene. CDR1 and CDR2 (germline): LGHDT, YNNKEL (reference sequence). The chain's CDR3 is CASSQGLAGGQETQYF. DNA for the CDR3: TGTGCCAGCAGCCAGGGACTAGCGGGGGGTCAAGAGACCCAGTACTTC.

The chain uses TRBV30 and TRBJ1-2; 12 nucleotides match TRBD1. This CDR3 is 16 amino acids long. Germline assignment: CDR1 GTSNPN and CDR2 SVGIG (reference sequence). The J segment lost 2 bases and the V segment lost 2 bases, leaving 6 bases of the junction unmatched. This CDR3 is CAWSTGTGGLNYGYTF. The CDR3 DNA sequence: TGTGCCTGGAGTACCGGGACAGGGGGCCTAAACTATGGCTACACCTTC.

The chain combines TRBV5-4 with TRBJ2-5; tentatively, D is TRBD2 (5 bases). CDR3 length: 14 residues. The germline CDR1 and CDR2 sequences are SGHNT and YYREEE (reference sequence). The V end was cut by 1 base, the J end by 5 bases, with 12 bases between. Here the CDR3 reads CASSLRSGGETQYF. In DNA form, the CDR3 reads TGTGCCAGCAGCTTGCGGTCAGGAGGTGAGACCCAGTACTTC.

This clone was picked up one time. The V gene is TRBV7-8, the J gene TRBJ2-2, with a tentative D call TRBD2 (5 bases). CDR1 SGHVS and CDR2 FQNEAQ come from the germline V gene. The V gene lost 2 bases and the J gene lost 5 bases, with 15 bases spanning the gap. This CDR3 contains 16 residues. DNA for the CDR3: TGTGCCAGCAGCTTAATAGGTGGGAGACTAACCGGGGAGCTGTTTTTT. Protein product: CASSLIGGRLTGELFF. The full variable domain, with the rest looked up from reference TRBV7-8 and TRBJ2-2, is GAGVSQSPRYKVAKRGQDVALRCDPISGHVSLFWYQQALGQGPEFLTYFQNEAQLDKSGLPSDRFFAERPEGSVSTLKIQRTQQEDSAVYLCASSLIGGRLTGELFFGEGSRLTVL.

Here the CDR3 reads CASSPDQFSGTQYF. In DNA, the CDR3 is TGTGCCAGCAGTCCCGACCAGTTCTCGGGGACCCAGTACTTC. The chain employs TRBV27 and TRBJ2-5; unclear D gene. V lost 5 bases and J lost 7, with 17 bases in between. The CDR3 runs to 14 residues. Germline CDR1 is MNHEY and CDR2 is SMNVEV (reference sequence).

V usage is TRBV24-1 and J usage is TRBJ1-1, with 8 positions matching TRBD1. V gave up 7 bases and J gave up 4 bases; unmatched junction bases: 4. The CDR3 is 13 amino acids. From germline, CDR1 is KGHDR and CDR2 SFDVKD. The CDR3 region is CATSDRGGTEAFF. The DNA of the CDR3 is TGTGCCACCAGCGACAGGGGAGGCACTGAAGCTTTCTTT.

This clone has only one observation. The rearrangement joins TRBV6-5 to TRBJ2-5, with 9 nucleotides matching TRBD1. The CDR3 has 15 amino acids. V trimming: 8 bases; J trimming: 4 bases; junction bases outside the gene matches: 11. In germline, CDR1 is MNHEY, CDR2 SVGAGI. The DNA of the CDR3 is TGTGCCAGCGGGAAGTCCGGGACAGGGACAGAGACCCAGTACTTC. This encodes CASGKSGTGTETQYF.

The chain joins TRBV6-2 or TRBV6-3 to TRBJ1-5; the D is unclear. Germline CDR1 reads MNHEY; CDR2 reads SVGEGT. The germline V and J ends were trimmed by 0 bases and 0 bases, with 6 bases remaining between them. The CDR3 runs to 15 residues. The CDR3 DNA reads TGTGCCAGCAGTTACTCTGGCAGTAGCAATCAGCCCCAGCATTTT. Its translation: CASSYSGSSNQPQHF.

This CDR3 is CASSTHGQASSYNEQFF. In nucleotides, the CDR3 is TGTGCCAGCAGCACGCACGGACAGGCGAGCTCCTACAATGAGCAGTTCTTC. The V gene is TRBV7-3, the J gene TRBJ2-1; TRBD1 matches 7 bases. There are 17 residues in the CDR3. Germline V lookup: CDR1 SGHTA, CDR2 FQGTGA. The V gene end was trimmed by 5 bases and the J gene end by 0 bases; junction bases not matched to a gene: 10.

The chain combines TRBV10-2 with TRBJ1-4; TRBD1 is a possible D gene (6 bases). This CDR3 is 15 amino acids long. Trimming shortened V by 1 base and J by 8 bases, and 14 bases separated the two germline ends. Germline CDR1 reads WSHSY; CDR2 reads SAAADI. The CDR3: CASSEWSGVGEKLFF. DNA for the CDR3: TGCGCCAGCAGTGAGTGGTCAGGGGTTGGGGAAAAACTGTTTTTT.

The chain carries TRBV29-1 and TRBJ1-2; tentative D call: TRBD1 (6 bases). CDR3 size: 12 residues. Germline V lookup: CDR1 SQVTM, CDR2 ANQGSEA. V was shortened by 3 bases and J by 4 bases, with 9 bases between the two germline ends. CDR3 sequence reads: CSVESGAYGYTF. The CDR3 DNA is TGCAGCGTTGAGTCAGGGGCCTATGGCTACACCTTC.